A single sample is the source of the 20 T cell receptor beta chains below, sequenced in a study of tumor and adjacent non-tumor tissue in lung cancer. The library came from three nested PCR rounds adapted from ARM-PCR protocols. A single record per CDR3 protein comes from TCRdb applying MiXCR to the multiplex PCR reads. The table has about 100,000 distinct CDR3 sequences, more than 55% seen once; the top ten hold less than 20%. No cell sorting was done before RNA was extracted from the tissue. The normal lung tissue was taken more than 3 cm from the tumor edge. Sequencing was done on a sample of distant non-tumor lung tissue. These receptors originate from a man under 40 with non-small cell lung cancer.

As for this clonotype: The junction shows a germline mismatch at one end, possibly a read error. CDR3 protein: CAIRENNYGNTF. CDR3 DNA sequence: TGTGCCATACGGGAAAATAACTATGGCAACACCTTC. This sequence joins TRBV6-5 and TRBJ1-2; D call uncertain. The CDR3 length is 12 residues. Germline CDR1 is MNHEY and CDR2 is SVGAGI.

Concerning this clonotype: Germline and junction disagree at one end, which may indicate a read error. The genes are TRBV6-2 or TRBV6-3 and TRBJ1-5; 8 nucleotides agree with TRBD1. Germline V gene sequence: CDR1 MNHEY, CDR2 SVGEGT. There are 14 residues in the CDR3. The DNA of the CDR3 is TGTGCCAGCAGTTCAGGACAGGGTGTCCAGCCCCGGCGTTTT. Translating it yields CASSSGQGVQPRRF.

Worth noting for this clonotype: The final CDR3 position lacks the conserved phenylalanine or tryptophan, pointing to a likely read error. The DNA is left out, because the CDR3 cannot be placed on it with certainty; the CDR3 is given as TCRdb lists it. V and J are TRBV12-3 or TRBV12-4 and TRBJ2-1; the table's D gene call, TRBD2, was not cross checked with the DNA. The CDR3 spans 16 residues, counting both ends. CDR3: CASSFDGRTSGRGQIS.

This clonotype turned up a few times. The chain carries TRBV5-1 and TRBJ2-1; 7 nucleotides align to TRBD2. After removal of 2 bases from V and 2 bases from J, the junction contained 10 bases not matched to a gene. The CDR3 length is 17 residues. Germline loops: CDR1 SGHRS, CDR2 YFSETQ. CDR3 sequence: CASSFLSVTSAYNEQFF. Here the CDR3 DNA reads TGCGCCAGCAGCTTCCTTTCGGTTACTAGCGCCTACAATGAGCAGTTCTTC.

Worth noting for this clonotype: Being one base from a much bigger clone, this may be a read error. CDR3 sequence reads: CASRADSHTEAFF. For the CDR3, the DNA is TGTGCCAGCAGGGCGGACAGCCACACTGAAGCTTTCTTT. The rearrangement joins TRBV6-2 or TRBV6-3 to TRBJ1-1, with a tentative D call TRBD1 (6 bases). The CDR3 loop spans 13 amino acids. Germline V lookup: CDR1 MNHEY, CDR2 SVGEGT. The V and J ends lost 6 bases and 3 bases respectively, with 11 bases between them.

This clonotype has ten or more counts. V is TRBV29-1 and J is TRBJ2-4, with D perhaps matching TRBD2 (6 bases). The length of the CDR3 is 13 residues. The germline V gene has CDR1 SQVTM and CDR2 ANQGSEA. V was pared by 2 bases and J by 5 bases, with 10 bases between. The CDR3 sequence: CSVEIGGENIQYF. The CDR3 DNA reads TGCAGCGTTGAAATTGGCGGGGAAAACATTCAGTACTTC.

The chain uses TRBV20-1 and TRBJ1-5, with TRBD1 identical over 7 bases. The CDR3 runs 14 residues. The germline CDR1 and CDR2 sequences are DFQATT and SNEGSKA (reference sequence). The V and J ends lost 6 bases and 6 bases, in that order; junction bases with no gene match: 11. The CDR3 sequence: CSASPGTVSQPQHF. The CDR3 nucleotides read TGCAGTGCCTCGCCCGGGACAGTAAGTCAGCCCCAGCATTTT.

This clonotype is medium-sized in the sample. The V call is TRBV11-2, the J call TRBJ1-1; D unresolved. Trimming removed 1 base at V and 4 bases at J, with 7 bases between. CDR3 length: 13 amino acids. The germline V gene has CDR1 SGHAT and CDR2 FQNNGV. CDR3 in amino acids: CASSLVGSTEAFF. Written as DNA, the CDR3 is TGTGCCAGCAGCTTAGTAGGAAGCACTGAAGCTTTCTTT.

Comments on this clonotype: The junction shows a germline mismatch at one end, possibly a read error. The chain uses TRBV12-3 or TRBV12-4 and TRBJ2-7; no reliable D call. The CDR3 has 11 residues. The CDR3 region is CASSSRYEQCF. The CDR3 region has the DNA TGTGCCAGTAGTTCCAGATACGAGCAGTGCTTC.

Worth noting for this clonotype: Since a much larger clone is just one base distant, this may be a read error. The chain combines TRBV7-9 with TRBJ2-7; the match to TRBD1 covers 8 bases. CDR1 SEHNR and CDR2 FQNEAQ come from the germline V gene (reference sequence). This CDR3 region has 14 residues. The CDR3 DNA reads as TGTACCAGCAGCCACCGGGACAGGAACTACGAGCAGTACTTC. Encoded protein: CTSSHRDRNYEQYF.

The sample holds many counts of this clonotype. The chain uses TRBV6-1 and TRBJ1-4; D possibly corresponds to TRBD1 (5 bases). The CDR3 contains 14 residues. Germline V gene lookup returns CDR1 MNHNS and CDR2 SASEGT. V was clipped by 6 bases and J by 0 bases, with 8 bases between them. In DNA, the CDR3 is TGTGCCAGCAGCTCAGGGTCAACTAATGAAAAACTGTTTTTT. This codes for CASSSGSTNEKLFF.

This clonotype has just one count. At one of its ends the junction is not consistent with the germline gene, which may arise from a read error. The rearrangement links TRBV4-1 to TRBJ2-7; D is ambiguous. CDR1 and CDR2 from the germline V gene are MGHRA and YSYEKL. CDR3 length: 12 residues. The CDR3 here is CASRQVCAEQYF. CDR3 DNA sequence: TGCGCCAGCAGGCAAGTTTGTGCCGAGCAGTACTTC.

In its sample, this clonotype was seen once. One base away lies a much larger clone, so this may be a sequencing read error. The rearrangement joins TRBV20-1 to TRBJ1-5; the D is unclear. This CDR3 is 19 amino acids long. V gave up 6 bases and J gave up 1 base, with 28 bases separating them. Per germline, CDR1 DFQATT and CDR2 SNEGSKA (reference sequence). CDR3 DNA: TGCAGTGCAACCCAAAGCAGCAGACGGATTTTGGGAAGCAATCAGCCCCAGCATTTT. It yields the protein CSATQSSRRILGSNQPQHF.

This clonotype occurred a few times. This may be a read error: a much more frequent sequence differs by one nucleotide. The chain is built from TRBV4-2 and TRBJ1-5, with D hard to call. The CDR3 runs 14 residues. Germline V gene sequence: CDR1 LGHNA, CDR2 YNFKEQ. The CDR3 is CASSQGTRNQPEHF. The CDR3 region has the DNA TGTGCCAGCAGCCAAGGAACCAGGAATCAGCCCGAGCATTTT.

Concerning this clonotype: Germline and junction disagree at one end, which may indicate a read error. CDR3 protein: CASSQGATEGGYTQYF. CDR3 nucleotides: TGCGCCAGTAGCCAAGGTGCGACAGAGGGCGGGTATACGCAGTATTTT. This chain uses TRBV4-3 with TRBJ2-3; D may correspond to TRBD1 or TRBD2 (5 bases each). Germline V gene sequence: CDR1 LGHNA, CDR2 YSLEER. CDR3 size: 16 residues.

This clonotype was found a few times. The chain carries TRBV11-1 and TRBJ2-7; D might be TRBD1 (5 bases). Germline V gene data show CDR1 as SGHAT and CDR2 as FQDESV (reference sequence). The CDR3 has 15 residues. Trimming pared 3 bases from V and 0 bases from J, leaving 12 bases between. CDR3 DNA sequence: TGTGCCAGCAGCTTCCACGCAGGGTCCTCCTACGAGCAGTACTTC. The encoded protein is CASSFHAGSSYEQYF.

This clonotype has just a few counts. V is TRBV11-2 and J is TRBJ2-7; possible D gene TRBD2, 6 bases. V lost 5 bases and J lost 6, with 14 bases in between. Germline CDR1 reads SGHAT; CDR2 reads FQNNGV. The CDR3 extends over 13 amino acids. CDR3: CASSRLGKGEQYF. DNA for the CDR3: TGTGCCAGCAGCCGACTAGGGAAAGGCGAGCAGTACTTC.

The chain couples TRBV6-2 or TRBV6-3 to TRBJ2-7; D is undetermined. The CDR3 consists of 12 residues. Trimming shortened V by 7 bases and J by 1 base, and 8 bases separated the two germline ends. The germline V gene encodes CDR1 MNHEY and CDR2 SVGEGT. Here the CDR3 reads CASTSVSYEQYF. Here the CDR3 DNA reads TGTGCCAGCACTTCAGTATCCTACGAGCAGTACTTC.

This chain connects TRBV6-2 or TRBV6-3 to TRBJ1-2; TRBD1 agrees at 8 bases. With 5 bases clipped from V and 7 bases from J, the junction kept 9 bases outside the gene matches. This CDR3 has 14 residues. Looked up from germline, CDR1 is MNHEY and CDR2 is SVGEGT. DNA for the CDR3: TGTGCCAGCAGTCGACTCCGGGACAGGATTGGCTACACCTTC. Translated: CASSRLRDRIGYTF.

This clonotype was picked up one time. This CDR3 is missing its conserved last phenylalanine or tryptophan, likely due to a read error. The chain couples TRBV20-1 to TRBJ2-3; D uncertain. V lost 6 bases, J lost 4 bases, and 5 bases lay in between. This CDR3 is 10 amino acids long. Per the germline V gene, CDR1 is DFQATT and CDR2 is SNEGSKA (reference sequence). CDR3 DNA: TGCAGTGCGATTTCAGATACGCAGTATGAT. This gives the protein CSAISDTQYD.